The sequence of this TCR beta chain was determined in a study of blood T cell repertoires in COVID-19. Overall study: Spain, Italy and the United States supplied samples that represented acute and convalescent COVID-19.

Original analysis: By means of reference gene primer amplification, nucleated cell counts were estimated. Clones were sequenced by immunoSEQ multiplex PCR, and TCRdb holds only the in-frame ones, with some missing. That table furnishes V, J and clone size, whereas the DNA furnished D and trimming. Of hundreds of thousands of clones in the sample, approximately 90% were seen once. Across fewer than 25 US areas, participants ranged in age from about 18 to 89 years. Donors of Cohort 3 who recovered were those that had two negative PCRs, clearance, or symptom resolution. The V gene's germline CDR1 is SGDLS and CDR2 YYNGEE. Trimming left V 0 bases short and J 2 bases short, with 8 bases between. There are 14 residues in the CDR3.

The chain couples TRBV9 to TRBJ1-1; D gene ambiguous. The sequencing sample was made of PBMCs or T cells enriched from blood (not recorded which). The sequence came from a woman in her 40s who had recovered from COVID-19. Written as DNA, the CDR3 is TGTGCCAGCAGCGTAGACACCCTCAACACTGAAGCTTTCTTT. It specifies CASSVDTLNTEAFF.